A selection of T cell receptor beta chains follows, all from one sample in a study of blood T cells in healthy people across ages. From the 5' RACE reads, TCRdb called clonotypes with MiXCR, one entry per CDR3 protein. The sample includes approximately 1.5 million distinct CDR3 sequences, around 40% of them seen just once. Input material: blood. The source of these receptors is a woman aged 18-29 years in good health. The CDR3 runs from the conserved cysteine through the conserved F or W. The D gene is left open where the match is weak. Clone size is not always given. Where it is, it says once, few, many or a class for expanded clones.

d_call | j_call | clone_size | v_call | cdr3_aa | cdr3_nt
. | TRBJ2-2 | . | TRBV5-1 | CASSLDWLVQGTELFF | TGCGCCAGCAGCTTGGATTGGCTTGTGCAGGGGACGGAGCTGTTTTTT
TRBD2 | TRBJ2-5 | few | TRBV4-3 | CASSQGGLAGETQYF | TGCGCCAGCAGCCAAGGGGGACTAGCGGGAGAGACCCAGTACTTC
TRBD2 | TRBJ2-7 | once | TRBV7-9 | CASSPGLAGHNEQYF | TGTGCCAGCAGCCCGGGACTAGCGGGTCACAATGAGCAGTACTTC
. | TRBJ1-2 | . | TRBV7-2 | CASRPTTTAYGCTF | TGTGCCAGCAGACCTACAACGACAGCCTATGGCTGCACCTTC
. | TRBJ2-2 | . | TRBV20-1 | CSAWREDSNTGELFF | TGCAGTGCATGGAGGGAGGACTCTAACACCGGGGAGCTGTTTTTT
. | TRBJ2-5 | . | TRBV15 | CATSRGPVVEEYF | TGTGCCACCAGCAGAGGCCCGGTCGTCGAGGAGTACTTC
TRBD1 | TRBJ1-4 | . | TRBV6-2/TRBV6-3 | CASSDLDRGPEKLFF | TGTGCCAGCAGTGACCTGGACAGGGGGCCTGAAAAACTGTTTTTT
. | TRBJ1-1 | few | TRBV2 | CASRPGFTEAFF | TGTGCCAGCAGGCCAGGGTTCACTGAAGCTTTCTTT
. | TRBJ2-5 | . | TRBV5-4 | CASSAKGEETQYF | TGTGCCAGCAGCGCTAAGGGGGAGGAGACCCAGTACTTC
. | TRBJ2-5 | . | TRBV28 | CASSLSRVRETQYF | TGTGCCAGCAGCCTCAGCCGGGTCCGAGAGACCCAGTACTTC
. | TRBJ1-6 | . | TRBV28 | CASRPILLGNSPLHF | TGTGCCTCTAGACCGATCTTGTTGGGAAATTCACCCCTCCACTTT
. | TRBJ2-5 | . | TRBV25-1 | CASSDSGREQYF | TGTGCCAGCAGTGACTCTGGACGAGAGCAGTACTTC
. | TRBJ2-2 | few | TRBV29-1 | CSATGRVGLTGELFF | TGCAGCGCCACCGGGCGGGTGGGACTCACCGGGGAGCTGTTTTTT
. | TRBJ1-1 | . | TRBV29-1 | CSVMGLLNTEAFF | TGCAGCGTCATGGGACTGCTGAACACTGAAGCTTTCTTT